This T cell receptor beta chain was sequenced for a study of blood T cell repertoires in COVID-19. Study-level background: The United States, Italy and Spain supplied acute and convalescent COVID-19 samples.

Per the original methods: Amplifying reference gene primers gave estimates of nucleated cell counts. Produced via immunoSEQ multiplex PCR; TCRdb's table is partial and in-frame only. For V, J and clone size, that table is used; D and trimming come from the DNA. The sample shows approximately 300,000 clones, 75% to 95% of them seen only once. A Seattle source enrolled patients during active infection and followed them longitudinally. The CDR3 is 15 amino acids. CDR1 LNHDA and CDR2 SQIVND come from the germline V gene (reference sequence). Germline trimming cut 0 bases from V and 6 bases from J; bases unmatched to any gene: 3.

This receptor was taken from a woman in her thirties with COVID-19, enrolled during active disease. The V and J genes are TRBV19 and TRBJ2-1, with TRBD2 matching 9 bases. Sequenced sample: peripheral blood. CDR3: CASSIEAGGFNEQFF. The CDR3 region has the DNA TGTGCCAGTAGTATAGAAGCGGGAGGCTTCAATGAGCAGTTCTTC.